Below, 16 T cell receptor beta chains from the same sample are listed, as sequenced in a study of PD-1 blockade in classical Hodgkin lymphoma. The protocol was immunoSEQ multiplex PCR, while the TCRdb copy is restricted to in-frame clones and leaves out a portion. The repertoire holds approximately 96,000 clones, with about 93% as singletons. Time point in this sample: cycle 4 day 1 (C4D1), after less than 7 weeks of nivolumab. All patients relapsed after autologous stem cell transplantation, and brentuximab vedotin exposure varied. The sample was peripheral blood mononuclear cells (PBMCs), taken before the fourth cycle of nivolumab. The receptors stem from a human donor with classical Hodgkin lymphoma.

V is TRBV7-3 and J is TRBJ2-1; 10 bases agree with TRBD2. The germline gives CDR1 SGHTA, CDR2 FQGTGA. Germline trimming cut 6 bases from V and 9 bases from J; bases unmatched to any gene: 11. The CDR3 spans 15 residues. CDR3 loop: CASRPAGGPSGEQFF. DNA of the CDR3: TGTGCCAGCAGACCAGCGGGAGGGCCCTCTGGTGAGCAGTTCTTC.

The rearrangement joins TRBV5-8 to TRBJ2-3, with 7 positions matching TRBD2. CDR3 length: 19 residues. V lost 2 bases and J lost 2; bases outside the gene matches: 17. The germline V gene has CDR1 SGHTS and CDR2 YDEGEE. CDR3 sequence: CASSLANPRLAVHTDTQYF. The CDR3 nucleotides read TGTGCCAGCAGCTTAGCTAACCCGCGCCTAGCGGTTCACACAGATACGCAGTATTTT.

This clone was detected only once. The CDR3 coding sequence is TGTGCCAGCAGCTTTGATGGGACAGACAACAATGAGCAGTTCTTC. This gives the protein CASSFDGTDNNEQFF. This sequence joins TRBV7-9 and TRBJ2-1; 7 nucleotides align to TRBD1. With 3 bases clipped from V and 5 bases from J, the junction kept 7 bases outside the gene matches. CDR1 is SEHNR and CDR2 is FQNEAQ in the germline V gene (reference sequence). The CDR3 extends over 15 amino acids.

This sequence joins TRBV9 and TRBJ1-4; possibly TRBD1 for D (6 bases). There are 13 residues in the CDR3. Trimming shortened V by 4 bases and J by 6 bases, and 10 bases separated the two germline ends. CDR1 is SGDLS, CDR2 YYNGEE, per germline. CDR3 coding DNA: TGTGCCAGCAGCACCCGACAGGATGAAAAACTGTTTTTT. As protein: CASSTRQDEKLFF.

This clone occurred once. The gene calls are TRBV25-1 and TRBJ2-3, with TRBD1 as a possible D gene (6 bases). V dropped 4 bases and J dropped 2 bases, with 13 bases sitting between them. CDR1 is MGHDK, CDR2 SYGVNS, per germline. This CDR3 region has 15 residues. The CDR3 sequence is CASSVGGSTTDTQYF. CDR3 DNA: TGTGCCAGCAGTGTAGGGGGTTCCACCACAGATACGCAGTATTTT.

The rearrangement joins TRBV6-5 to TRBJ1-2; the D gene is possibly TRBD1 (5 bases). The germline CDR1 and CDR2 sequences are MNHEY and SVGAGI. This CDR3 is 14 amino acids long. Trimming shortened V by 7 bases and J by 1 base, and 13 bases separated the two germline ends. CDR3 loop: CASTKTGRNYGYTF. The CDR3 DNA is TGTGCCAGCACCAAAACGGGGCGTAACTATGGCTACACCTTC.

Here the CDR3 DNA reads TGCGCCAGCGGAGCCGGTGCGGGGCAGCCCCAGCATTTT. It codes for CASGAGAGQPQHF. The V call is TRBV5-1, the J call TRBJ1-5; D unclear. The CDR3 consists of 13 residues. Germline V gene data show CDR1 as SGHRS and CDR2 as YFSETQ. V was shortened by 7 bases and J by 7 bases, with 15 bases between the two germline ends.

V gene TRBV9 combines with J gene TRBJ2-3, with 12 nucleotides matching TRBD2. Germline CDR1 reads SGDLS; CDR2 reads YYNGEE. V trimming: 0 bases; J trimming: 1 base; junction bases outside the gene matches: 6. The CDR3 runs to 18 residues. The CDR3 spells CASSVALAGGSGTDTQYF. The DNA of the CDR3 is TGTGCCAGCAGCGTAGCCCTAGCGGGAGGGAGTGGCACAGATACGCAGTATTTT.

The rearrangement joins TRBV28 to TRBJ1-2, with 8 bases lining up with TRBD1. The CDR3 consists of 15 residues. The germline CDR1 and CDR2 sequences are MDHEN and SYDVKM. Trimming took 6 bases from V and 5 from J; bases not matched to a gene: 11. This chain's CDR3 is CASSPIGQGRYGYTF. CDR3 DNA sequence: TGTGCCAGCAGCCCGATTGGACAGGGAAGATATGGCTACACCTTC.

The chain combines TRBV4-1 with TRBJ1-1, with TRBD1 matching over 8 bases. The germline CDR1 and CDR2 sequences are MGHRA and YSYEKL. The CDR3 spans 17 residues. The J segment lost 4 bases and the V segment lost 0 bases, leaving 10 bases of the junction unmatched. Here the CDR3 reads CASSQDLPGQGATEAFF. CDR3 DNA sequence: TGCGCCAGCAGCCAAGATCTCCCTGGACAGGGTGCCACTGAAGCTTTCTTT.

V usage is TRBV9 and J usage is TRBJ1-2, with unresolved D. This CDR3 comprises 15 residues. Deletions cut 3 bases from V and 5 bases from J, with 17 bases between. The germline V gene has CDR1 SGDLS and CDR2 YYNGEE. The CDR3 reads CASSAGRPELYGYTF. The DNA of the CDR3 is TGTGCCAGCAGCGCTGGAAGACCGGAACTATATGGCTACACCTTC.

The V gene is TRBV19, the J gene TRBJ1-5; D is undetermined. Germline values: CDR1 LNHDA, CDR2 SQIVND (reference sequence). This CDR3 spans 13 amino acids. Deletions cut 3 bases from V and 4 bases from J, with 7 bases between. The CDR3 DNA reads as TGTGCCAGTAGTATCCGGGAAAATCAGCCCCAGCATTTT. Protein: CASSIRENQPQHF.

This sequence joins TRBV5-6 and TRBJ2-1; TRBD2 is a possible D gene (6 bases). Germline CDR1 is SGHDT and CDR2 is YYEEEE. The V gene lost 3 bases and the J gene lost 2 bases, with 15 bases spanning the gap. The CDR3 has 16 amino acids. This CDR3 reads CASSSPTGAPYNEQFF. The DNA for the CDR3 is TGTGCCAGCAGCTCACCGACGGGAGCCCCCTACAATGAGCAGTTCTTC.

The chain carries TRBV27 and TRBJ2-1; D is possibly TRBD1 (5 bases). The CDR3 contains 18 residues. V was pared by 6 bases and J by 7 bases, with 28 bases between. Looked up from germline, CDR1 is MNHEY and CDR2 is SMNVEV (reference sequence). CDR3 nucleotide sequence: TGTGCCAGCAGCCTAATTATCTCTAGTCACGGTTCAGGGAATGAGCAGTTCTTC. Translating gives CASSLIISSHGSGNEQFF.

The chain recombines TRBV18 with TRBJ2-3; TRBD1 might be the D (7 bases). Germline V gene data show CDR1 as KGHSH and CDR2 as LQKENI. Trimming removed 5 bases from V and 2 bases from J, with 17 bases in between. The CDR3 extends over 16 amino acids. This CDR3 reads CASSSRRDSPTDTQYF. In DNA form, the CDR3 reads TGTGCCAGCTCATCGCGGCGGGACAGTCCCACAGATACGCAGTATTTT.

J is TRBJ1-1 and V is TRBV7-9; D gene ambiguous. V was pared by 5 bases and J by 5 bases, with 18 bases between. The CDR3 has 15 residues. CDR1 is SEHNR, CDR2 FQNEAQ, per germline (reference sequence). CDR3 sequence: CASSPLPPSKTEAFF. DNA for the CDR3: TGTGCCAGCAGCCCACTCCCACCCTCGAAGACTGAAGCTTTCTTT.